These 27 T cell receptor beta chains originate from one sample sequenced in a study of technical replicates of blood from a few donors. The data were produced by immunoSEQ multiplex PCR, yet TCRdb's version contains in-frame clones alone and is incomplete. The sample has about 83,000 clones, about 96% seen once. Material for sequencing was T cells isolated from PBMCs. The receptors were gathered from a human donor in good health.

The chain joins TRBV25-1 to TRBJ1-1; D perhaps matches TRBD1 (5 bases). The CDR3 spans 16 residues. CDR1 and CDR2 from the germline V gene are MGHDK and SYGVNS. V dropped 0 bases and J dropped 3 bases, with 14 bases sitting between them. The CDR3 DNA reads TGTGCCAGCAGTGAATATATAGCCTCGGGGGACACTGAAGCTTTCTTT. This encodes CASSEYIASGDTEAFF.

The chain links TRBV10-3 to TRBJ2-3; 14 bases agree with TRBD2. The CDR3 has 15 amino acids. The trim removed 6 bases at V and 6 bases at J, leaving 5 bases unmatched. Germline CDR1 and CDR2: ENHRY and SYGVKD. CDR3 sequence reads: CAISRLAGGGDTQYF. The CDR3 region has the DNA TGTGCCATCAGCCGACTAGCGGGAGGGGGGGATACGCAGTATTTT.

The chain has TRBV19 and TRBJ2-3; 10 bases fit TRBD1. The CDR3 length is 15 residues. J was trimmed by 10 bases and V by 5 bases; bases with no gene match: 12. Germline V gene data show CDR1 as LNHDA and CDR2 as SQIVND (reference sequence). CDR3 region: CASSDITGQGFAQYF. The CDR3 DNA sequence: TGTGCCAGTAGTGATATTACGGGACAGGGGTTTGCGCAGTATTTT.

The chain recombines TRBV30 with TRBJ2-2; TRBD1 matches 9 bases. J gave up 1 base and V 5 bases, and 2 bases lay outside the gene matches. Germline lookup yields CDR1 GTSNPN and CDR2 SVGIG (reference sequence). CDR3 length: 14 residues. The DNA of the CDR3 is TGTGCCTGGGGGGACAGGGAGAACACCGGGGAGCTGTTTTTT. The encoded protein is CAWGDRENTGELFF.

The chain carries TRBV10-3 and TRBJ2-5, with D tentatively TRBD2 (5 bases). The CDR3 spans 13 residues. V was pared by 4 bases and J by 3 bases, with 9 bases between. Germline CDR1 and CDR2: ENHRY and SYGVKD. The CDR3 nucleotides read TGTGCCATCAGTGGTGAGGGTAAAGAGACCCAGTACTTC. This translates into CAISGEGKETQYF.

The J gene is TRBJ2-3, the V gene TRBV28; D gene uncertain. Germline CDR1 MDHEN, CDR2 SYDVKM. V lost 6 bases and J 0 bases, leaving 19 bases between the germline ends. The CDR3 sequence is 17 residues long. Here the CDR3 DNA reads TGTGCCAGCAGCCGATTCCCCTGGCAGGCTAGCACAGATACGCAGTATTTT. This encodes CASSRFPWQASTDTQYF.

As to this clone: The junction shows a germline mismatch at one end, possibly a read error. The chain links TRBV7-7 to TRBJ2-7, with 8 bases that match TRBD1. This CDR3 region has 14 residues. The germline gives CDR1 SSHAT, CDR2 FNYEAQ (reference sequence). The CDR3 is CASSPGQGMGEQYF. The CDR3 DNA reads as TGTGCTAGCAGCCCCGGACAGGGCATGGGTGAGCAGTACTTC.

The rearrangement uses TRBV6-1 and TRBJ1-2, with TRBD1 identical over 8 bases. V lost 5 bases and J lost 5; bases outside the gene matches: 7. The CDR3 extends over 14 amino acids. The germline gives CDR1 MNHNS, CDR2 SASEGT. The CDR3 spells CASSTDRGSYGYTF. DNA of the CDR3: TGTGCCAGCAGTACTGACAGGGGATCTTATGGCTACACCTTC.

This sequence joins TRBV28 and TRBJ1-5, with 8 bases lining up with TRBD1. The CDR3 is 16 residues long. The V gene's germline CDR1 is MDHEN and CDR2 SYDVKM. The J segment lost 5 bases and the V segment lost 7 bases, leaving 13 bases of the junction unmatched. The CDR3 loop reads CASNSIRQGRYQPQHF. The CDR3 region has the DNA TGTGCCAGCAATTCCATTCGACAGGGGAGATATCAGCCCCAGCATTTT.

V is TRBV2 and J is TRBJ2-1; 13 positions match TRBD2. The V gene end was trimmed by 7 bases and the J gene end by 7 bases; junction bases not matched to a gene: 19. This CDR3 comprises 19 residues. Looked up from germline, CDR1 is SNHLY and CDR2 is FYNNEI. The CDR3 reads CASNGLDGILAGGGNEQFF. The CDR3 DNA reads TGTGCCAGCAATGGACTAGACGGGATACTAGCGGGAGGGGGTAATGAGCAGTTCTTC. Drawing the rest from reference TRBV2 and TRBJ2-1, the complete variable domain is EPEVTQTPSHQVTQMGQEVILRCVPISNHLYFYWYRQILGQKVEFLVSFYNNEISEKSEIFDDQFSVERPDGSNFTLKIRSTKLEDSAMYFCASNGLDGILAGGGNEQFFGPGTRLTVL.

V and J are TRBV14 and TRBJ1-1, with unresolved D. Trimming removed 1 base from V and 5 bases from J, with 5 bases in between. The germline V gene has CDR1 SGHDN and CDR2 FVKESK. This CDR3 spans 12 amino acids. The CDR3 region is CASSQVRTEAFF. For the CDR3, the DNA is TGTGCCAGCAGCCAAGTGCGGACTGAAGCTTTCTTT.

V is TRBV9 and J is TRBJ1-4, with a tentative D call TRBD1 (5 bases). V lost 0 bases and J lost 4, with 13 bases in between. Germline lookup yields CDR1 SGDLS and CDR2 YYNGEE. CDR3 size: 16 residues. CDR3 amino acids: CASSVDLATDNEKLFF. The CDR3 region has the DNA TGTGCCAGCAGCGTAGACTTGGCGACAGATAATGAAAAACTGTTTTTT.

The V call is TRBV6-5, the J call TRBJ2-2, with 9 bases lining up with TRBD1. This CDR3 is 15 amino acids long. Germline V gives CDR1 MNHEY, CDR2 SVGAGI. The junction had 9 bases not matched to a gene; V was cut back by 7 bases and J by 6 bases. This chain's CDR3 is CASIHTGTGPGELFF. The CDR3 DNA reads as TGTGCCAGCATCCACACCGGGACAGGGCCCGGGGAGCTGTTTTTT.

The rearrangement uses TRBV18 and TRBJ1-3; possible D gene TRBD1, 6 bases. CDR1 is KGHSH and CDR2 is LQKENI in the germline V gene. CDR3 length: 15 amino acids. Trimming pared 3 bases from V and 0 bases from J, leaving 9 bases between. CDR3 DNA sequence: TGTGCCAGCTCACCTGTGGACAGCTCTGGAAACACCATATATTTT. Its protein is CASSPVDSSGNTIYF. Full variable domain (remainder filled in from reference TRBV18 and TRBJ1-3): NAGVMQNPRHLVRRRGQEARLRCSPMKGHSHVYWYRQLPEEGLKFMVYLQKENIIDESGMPKERFSAEFPKEGPSILRIQQVVRGDSAAYFCASSPVDSSGNTIYFGEGSWLTVV.

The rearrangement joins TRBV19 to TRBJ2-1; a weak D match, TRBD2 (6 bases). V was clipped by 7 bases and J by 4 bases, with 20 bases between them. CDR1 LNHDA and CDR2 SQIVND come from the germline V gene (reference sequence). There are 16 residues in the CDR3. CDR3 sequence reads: CASKYLGDSRYNEQFF. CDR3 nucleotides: TGTGCCAGTAAGTACCTGGGGGACTCCAGATACAATGAGCAGTTCTTC.

The DNA of the CDR3 is TGCGCCAGCAGCGGAACCCGCGGGGCCGGAAAACTGTTTTTT. It translates to CASSGTRGAGKLFF. The rearrangement uses TRBV10-2 and TRBJ1-4, with D possibly being TRBD1 (5 bases). The CDR3 runs 14 residues. Germline V CDR1 and CDR2: WSHSY, SAAADI. Trimming pared 6 bases from V and 10 bases from J, leaving 18 bases between.

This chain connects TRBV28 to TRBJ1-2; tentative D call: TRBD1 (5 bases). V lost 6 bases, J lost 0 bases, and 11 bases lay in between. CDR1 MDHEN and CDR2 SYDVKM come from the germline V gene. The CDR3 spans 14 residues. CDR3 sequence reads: CASSRQQANYGYTF. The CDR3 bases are TGTGCCAGCAGCAGACAGCAAGCTAACTATGGCTACACCTTC.

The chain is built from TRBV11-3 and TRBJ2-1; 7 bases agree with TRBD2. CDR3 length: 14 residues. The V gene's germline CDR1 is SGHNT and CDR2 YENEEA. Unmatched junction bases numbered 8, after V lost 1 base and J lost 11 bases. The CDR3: CASSLGGGILQQFF. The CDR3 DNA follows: TGTGCCAGCAGCTTAGGGGGAGGGATTCTACAGCAGTTCTTC. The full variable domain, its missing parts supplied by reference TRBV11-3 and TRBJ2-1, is EAGVVQSPRYKIIEKKQPVAFWCNPISGHNTLYWYLQNLGQGPELLIRYENEEAVDDSQLPKDRFSAERLKGVDSTLKIQPAELGDSAVYLCASSLGGGILQQFFGPGTRLTVL.

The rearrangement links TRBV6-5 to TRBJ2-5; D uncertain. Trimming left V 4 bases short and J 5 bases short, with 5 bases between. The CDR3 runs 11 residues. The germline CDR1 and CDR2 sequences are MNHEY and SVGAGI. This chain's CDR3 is CASSFMETQYF. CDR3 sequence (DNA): TGTGCCAGCAGTTTTATGGAGACCCAGTACTTC.

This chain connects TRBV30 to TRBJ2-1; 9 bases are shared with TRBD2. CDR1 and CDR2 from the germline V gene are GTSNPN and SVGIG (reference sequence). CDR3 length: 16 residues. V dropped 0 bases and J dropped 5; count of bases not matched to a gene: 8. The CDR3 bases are TGTGCCTGGAGTGTACGGCGGGAGGGCCCTAACAATGAGCAGTTCTTC. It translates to CAWSVRREGPNNEQFF.

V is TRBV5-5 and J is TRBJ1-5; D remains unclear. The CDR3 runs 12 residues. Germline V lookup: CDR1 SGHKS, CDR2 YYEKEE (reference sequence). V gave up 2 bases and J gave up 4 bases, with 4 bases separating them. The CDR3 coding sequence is TGTGCCAGCAGCTTTGAGAATCAGCCCCAGCATTTT. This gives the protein CASSFENQPQHF.

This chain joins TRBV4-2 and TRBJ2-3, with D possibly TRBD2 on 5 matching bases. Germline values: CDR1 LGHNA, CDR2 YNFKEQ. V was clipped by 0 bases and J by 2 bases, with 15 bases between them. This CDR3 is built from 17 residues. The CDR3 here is CASSQDMAGDHTDTQYF. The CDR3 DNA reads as TGTGCCAGCAGCCAAGATATGGCGGGCGACCACACAGATACGCAGTATTTT.

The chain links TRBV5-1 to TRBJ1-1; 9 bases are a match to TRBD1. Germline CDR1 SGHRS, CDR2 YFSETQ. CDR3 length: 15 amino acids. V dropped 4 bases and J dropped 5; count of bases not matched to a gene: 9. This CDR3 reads CASSTLTGGRTEAFF. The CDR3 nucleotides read TGCGCCAGCAGCACACTCACAGGGGGCAGAACTGAAGCTTTCTTT.

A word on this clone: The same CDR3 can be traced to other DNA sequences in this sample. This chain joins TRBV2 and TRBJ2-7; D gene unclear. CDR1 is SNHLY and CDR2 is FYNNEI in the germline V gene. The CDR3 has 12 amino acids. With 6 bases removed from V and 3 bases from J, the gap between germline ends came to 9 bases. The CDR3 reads CASRRSLYEQYF. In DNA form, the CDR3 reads TGTGCCAGCAGGCGTTCTCTCTACGAGCAGTACTTC.

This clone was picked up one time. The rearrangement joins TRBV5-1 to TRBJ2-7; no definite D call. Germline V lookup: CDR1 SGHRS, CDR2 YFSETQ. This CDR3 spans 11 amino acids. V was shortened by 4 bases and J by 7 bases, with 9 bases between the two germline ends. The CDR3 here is CASSLQREQYF. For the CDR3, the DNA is TGCGCCAGCAGCCTCCAGAGGGAGCAGTACTTC. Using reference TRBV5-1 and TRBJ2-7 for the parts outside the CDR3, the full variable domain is KAGVTQTPRYLIKTRGQQVTLSCSPISGHRSVSWYQQTPGQGLQFLFEYFSETQRNKGNFPGRFSGRQFSNSRSEMNVSTLELGDSALYLCASSLQREQYFGPGTRLTVT.

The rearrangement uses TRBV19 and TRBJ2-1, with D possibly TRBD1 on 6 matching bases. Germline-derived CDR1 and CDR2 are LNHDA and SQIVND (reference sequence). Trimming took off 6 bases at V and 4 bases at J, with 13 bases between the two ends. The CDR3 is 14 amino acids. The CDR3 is CASSQGTRYNEQFF. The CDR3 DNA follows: TGTGCCAGTAGCCAAGGGACAAGATACAATGAGCAGTTCTTC.

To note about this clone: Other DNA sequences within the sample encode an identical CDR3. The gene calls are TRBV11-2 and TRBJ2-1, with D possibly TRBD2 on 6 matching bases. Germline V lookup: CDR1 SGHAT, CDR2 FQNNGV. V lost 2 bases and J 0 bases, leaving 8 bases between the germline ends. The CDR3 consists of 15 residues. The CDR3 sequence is CASSLLGGSYNEQFF. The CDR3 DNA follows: TGTGCCAGCAGCTTACTCGGGGGCTCCTACAATGAGCAGTTCTTC.